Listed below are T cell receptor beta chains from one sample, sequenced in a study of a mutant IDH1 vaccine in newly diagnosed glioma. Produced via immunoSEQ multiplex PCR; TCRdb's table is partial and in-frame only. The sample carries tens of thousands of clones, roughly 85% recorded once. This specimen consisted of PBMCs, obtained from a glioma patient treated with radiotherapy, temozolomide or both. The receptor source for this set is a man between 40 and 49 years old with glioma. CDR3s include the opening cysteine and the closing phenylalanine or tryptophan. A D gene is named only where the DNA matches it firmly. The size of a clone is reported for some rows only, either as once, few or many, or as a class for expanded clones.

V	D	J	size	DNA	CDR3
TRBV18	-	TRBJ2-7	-	TGTGCCAGCTCTTCAAATGGGCCAGACTCCTACGAGCAGTACTTC	CASSSNGPDSYEQYF
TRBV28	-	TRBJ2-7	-	TGTGCCAGTCTCGGAGTCAGCACAGTCTACGAGCAGTACTTC	CASLGVSTVYEQYF
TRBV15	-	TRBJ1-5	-	TGTGCCACCAGCACATCGGACCAGTGGGATCAGCCCCAGCATTTT	CATSTSDQWDQPQHF
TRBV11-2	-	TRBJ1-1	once	TGTGCCAGCAGCTTCGAGGGTGGCAGGGCGGGCACTGAAGCTTTCTTT	CASSFEGGRAGTEAFF
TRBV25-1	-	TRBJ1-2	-	TGTGCCAGCAGTGACTTAGGAAGGCCCGGCTACACCTTC	CASSDLGRPGYTF
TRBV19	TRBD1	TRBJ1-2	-	TGTGCCAGTAGTATATCCGGGACAGGGTCGAACTATGGCTACACCTTC	CASSISGTGSNYGYTF
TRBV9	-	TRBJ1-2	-	TGTGCCAGCAGCGCCCGGGTGGACTATGGCTACACCTTC	CASSARVDYGYTF
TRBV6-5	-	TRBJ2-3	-	TGTGCCAGCAGCCGGGTGGGGGTAGGGGGGGATACGCAGTATTTT	CASSRVGVGGDTQYF
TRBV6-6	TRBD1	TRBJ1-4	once	TGTGCCAGCAGTAAGGGACAGGGCTGGGAAAAACTGTTTTTT	CASSKGQGWEKLFF
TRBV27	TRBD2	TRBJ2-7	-	TGTGCCAGCAGTTTATGGGCTAGCGGGACGACCTATAAGCAGTACTTC	CASSLWASGTTYKQYF